This is a list of T cell receptor beta chains from one sample in a study of T cells in Graves' hyperthyroidism and ophthalmopathy. One entry per CDR3 protein results from TCRdb running MiXCR on the multiplex PCR reads. The sample gives roughly 380,000 distinct CDR3 sequences, around 13% of which show up once; 9.5% to 11% is in the top ten. The sequenced sample was blood. These receptors were obtained from a woman in her sixties or seventies with Graves' hyperthyroidism. CDR3s include the opening cysteine and the closing phenylalanine or tryptophan. The D gene is left open where the match is weak. A clone size is listed for some rows: how often the clone was seen (once, few, many), or a class if it is expanded.

j_gene: TRBJ1-1; len: 13; d_gene: -; abundance: many; v_gene: TRBV5-1; CDR3aa: CASSLAPGTEAFF; CDR3nt: TGCGCCAGCAGCTTAGCCCCGGGCACTGAAGCTTTCTTT
j_gene: TRBJ1-2; len: 13; d_gene: -; abundance: few; v_gene: TRBV19; CDR3aa: CASSKDTNYGYTF; CDR3nt: TGTGCCAGTAGTAAAGATACTAACTATGGCTACACCTTC
j_gene: TRBJ2-3; len: 9; d_gene: -; abundance: -; v_gene: TRBV7-9; CDR3aa: CASSDTQYF; CDR3nt: TGTGCCAGTTCTGATACGCAGTATTTT
j_gene: TRBJ1-6; len: 15; d_gene: TRBD1; abundance: -; v_gene: TRBV7-9; CDR3aa: CASSSLTGGHSPLHF; CDR3nt: TGTGCCAGCAGCTCCTTGACAGGGGGTCACTCACCCCTCCACTTT
j_gene: TRBJ1-4; len: 14; d_gene: -; abundance: many; v_gene: TRBV9; CDR3aa: CASSASGQPLKLFF; CDR3nt: TGTGCCAGCAGCGCCTCCGGACAGCCGCTGAAACTGTTTTTT
j_gene: TRBJ1-2; len: 13; d_gene: -; abundance: many; v_gene: TRBV12-3/TRBV12-4; CDR3aa: CASSLAANYGYTF; CDR3nt: TGTGCCAGCAGTTTAGCGGCAAACTATGGCTACACCTTC
j_gene: TRBJ2-3; len: 16; d_gene: TRBD2; abundance: -; v_gene: TRBV20-1; CDR3aa: CSAPKGGRGGTDTQYF; CDR3nt: TGCAGTGCTCCAAAGGGCGGGAGGGGTGGCACAGATACGCAGTATTTT
j_gene: TRBJ2-7; len: 15; d_gene: -; abundance: many; v_gene: TRBV28; CDR3aa: CASSSAPSTTYEQYF; CDR3nt: TGTGCCAGCAGTTCCGCGCCCAGCACAACCTACGAGCAGTACTTC
j_gene: TRBJ2-2; len: 19; d_gene: TRBD2; abundance: -; v_gene: TRBV7-3; CDR3aa: CASSPTPGLAGPNTGELFF; CDR3nt: TGTGCCAGCAGCCCAACCCCTGGGTTAGCGGGACCGAACACCGGGGAGCTGTTTTTT
j_gene: TRBJ1-1; len: 13; d_gene: -; abundance: few; v_gene: TRBV12-5; CDR3aa: CASGLGTLAEAFF; CDR3nt: TGTGCTAGTGGTTTGGGGACCTTGGCTGAAGCTTTCTTT